Below, one TCR beta chain is given with its context. Its specificity is not known. The PCR contained 60 Vbeta and 13 Jbeta primers. Sequencing used immunoSEQ multiplex PCR; TCRdb keeps in-frame clones, though not all of them. Altogether more than 110,000 clones are present, about four fifths being singletons, with the ten largest covering around 3.9%. This sample stems from a study of cytomegalovirus exposure and HLA in healthy donors. Study findings and constraints: In terms of immune exposure information, only CMV serostatus was available. It was 150 or so TCR beta chains that were listed as cytomegalovirus-associated. TCR beta V segments were, for the most part, productive about 90% or about 30% of the time in an earlier analysis. Later, an analysis showed that TCR beta chains associated with HLA were more clonally expanded than others that were equally common.

Germline loops: CDR1 SGHRS, CDR2 YFSETQ. There are 13 residues in the CDR3. The germline V and J ends were trimmed by 1 base and 3 bases, with 7 bases remaining between them. The sequenced sample consisted of PBMCs. The V call is TRBV5-1, the J call TRBJ2-5, with a possible D match to TRBD1 (6 bases). This TCR was sampled from a man aged 35 to 55 in good health and CMV-seropositive. CDR3 residues: CASSLRTEETQYF. The CDR3 DNA reads TGCGCCAGCAGCTTGAGGACAGAAGAGACCCAGTACTTC. Full variable domain (rest looked up from reference TRBV5-1 and TRBJ2-5): KAGVTQTPRYLIKTRGQQVTLSCSPISGHRSVSWYQQTPGQGLQFLFEYFSETQRNKGNFPGRFSGRQFSNSRSEMNVSTLELGDSALYLCASSLRTEETQYFGPGTRLLVL.